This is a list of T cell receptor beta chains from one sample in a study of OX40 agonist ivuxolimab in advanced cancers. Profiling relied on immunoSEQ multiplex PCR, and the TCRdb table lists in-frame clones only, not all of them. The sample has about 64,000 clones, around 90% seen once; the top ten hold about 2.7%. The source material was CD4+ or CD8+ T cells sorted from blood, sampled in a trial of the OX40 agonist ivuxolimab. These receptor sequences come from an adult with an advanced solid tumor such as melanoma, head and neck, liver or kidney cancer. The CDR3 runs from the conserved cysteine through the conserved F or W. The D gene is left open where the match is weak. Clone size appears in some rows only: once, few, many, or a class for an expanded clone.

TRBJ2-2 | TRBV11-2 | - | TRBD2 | CASSTWTSGRGGELFF | TGTGCCAGCAGCACCTGGACTAGCGGGAGAGGTGGGGAGCTGTTTTTT
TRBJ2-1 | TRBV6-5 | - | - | CASSYDRYNEQFF | TGTGCCAGCAGTTACGACAGATACAATGAGCAGTTCTTC
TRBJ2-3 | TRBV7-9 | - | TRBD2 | CASSQTSGRPDTQYF | TGTGCCAGCAGCCAGACTAGCGGGAGACCCGATACGCAGTATTTT
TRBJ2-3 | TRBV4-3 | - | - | CASSREGDTGTDTQYF | TGCGCCAGCAGCCGAGAAGGGGACACCGGCACAGATACGCAGTATTTT
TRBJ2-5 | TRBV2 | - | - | CASRAEETQYF | TGTGCCAGCAGGGCCGAAGAGACCCAGTACTTC
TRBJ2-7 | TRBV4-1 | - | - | CASSQDLYKSYEQYF | TGCGCCAGCAGCCAAGATCTGTACAAATCCTACGAGCAGTACTTC
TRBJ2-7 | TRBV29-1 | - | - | CSVEVQESYEQYF | TGCAGCGTTGAAGTCCAGGAGAGCTACGAGCAGTACTTC
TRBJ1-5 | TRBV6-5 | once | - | CASSLRAGNQPQHF | TGTGCCAGCAGTTTAAGGGCTGGCAATCAGCCCCAGCATTTT
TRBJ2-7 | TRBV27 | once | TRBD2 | CASSPGTSGSYEQYF | TGTGCCAGCAGTCCCGGGACTAGCGGGAGCTACGAGCAGTACTTC
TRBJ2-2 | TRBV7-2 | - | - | CASSRTDGTPRELFF | TGTGCCAGCAGCCGAACGGATGGGACTCCCAGGGAGCTGTTTTTT
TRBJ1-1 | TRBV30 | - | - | CAWSRSPGTEAFF | TGTGCCTGGAGCAGGTCGCCCGGGACTGAAGCTTTCTTT
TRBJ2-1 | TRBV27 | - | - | CASSQGFGGPYNEQFF | TGTGCCAGCAGTCAAGGTTTCGGGGGGCCCTACAATGAGCAGTTCTTC
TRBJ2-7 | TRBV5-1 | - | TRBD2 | CASSVSGPSYEQYF | TGCGCCAGCAGCGTTAGCGGGCCCTCCTACGAGCAGTACTTC
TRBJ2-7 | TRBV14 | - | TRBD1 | CASSLGQGAYEQYF | TGTGCCAGCAGCCTCGGACAGGGAGCCTACGAGCAGTACTTC
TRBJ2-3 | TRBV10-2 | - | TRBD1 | CASSNGEGASTDTQYF | TGCGCCAGCAGTAATGGAGAGGGGGCGAGCACAGATACGCAGTATTTT
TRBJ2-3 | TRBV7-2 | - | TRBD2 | CASSLSSGADTQYF | TGTGCCAGCAGCTTATCTAGCGGGGCAGATACGCAGTATTTT
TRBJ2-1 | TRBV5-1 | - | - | CASSLSGFRGYEQFF | TGCGCCAGCAGCTTGTCAGGGTTCCGTGGCTATGAGCAGTTCTTC
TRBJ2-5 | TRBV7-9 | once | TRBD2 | CASSFGGGPDQTQYF | TGTGCCAGCAGCTTTGGGGGAGGGCCTGATCAGACCCAGTACTTC
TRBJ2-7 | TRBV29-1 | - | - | CSVGGRSISYEQYF | TGCAGCGTTGGGGGACGGAGCATCTCCTACGAGCAGTACTTC
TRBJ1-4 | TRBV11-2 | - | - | CASRGTRGQNEKLFF | TGTGCCAGCAGAGGCACCAGGGGACAAAATGAAAAACTGTTTTTT
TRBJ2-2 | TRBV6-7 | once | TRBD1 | CARDTGDGLFF | TGTGCCAGAGATACAGGGGACGGTCTGTTTTTT
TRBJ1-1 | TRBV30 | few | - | CALESAARGTEAFF | TGTGCCCTGGAGAGCGCGGCCCGGGGCACTGAAGCTTTCTTT
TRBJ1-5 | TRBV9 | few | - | CASSVAGDRYQPQHF | TGTGCCAGCAGCGTAGCTGGGGACCGGTATCAGCCCCAGCATTTT
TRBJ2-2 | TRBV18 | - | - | CASSPRSNTGELFF | TGTGCCAGCTCACCACGTTCCAACACCGGGGAGCTGTTTTTT
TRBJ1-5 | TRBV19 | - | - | CASSKWIYQPQHF | TGTGCCAGTAGTAAATGGATTTATCAGCCCCAGCATTTT
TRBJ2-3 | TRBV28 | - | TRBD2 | CASNPGTSTDTQYF | TGTGCCAGCAACCCAGGGACTAGTACAGATACGCAGTATTTT
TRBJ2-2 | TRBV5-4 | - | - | CASSSPRELFF | TGTGCCAGCAGCAGTCCCCGGGAGCTGTTTTTT